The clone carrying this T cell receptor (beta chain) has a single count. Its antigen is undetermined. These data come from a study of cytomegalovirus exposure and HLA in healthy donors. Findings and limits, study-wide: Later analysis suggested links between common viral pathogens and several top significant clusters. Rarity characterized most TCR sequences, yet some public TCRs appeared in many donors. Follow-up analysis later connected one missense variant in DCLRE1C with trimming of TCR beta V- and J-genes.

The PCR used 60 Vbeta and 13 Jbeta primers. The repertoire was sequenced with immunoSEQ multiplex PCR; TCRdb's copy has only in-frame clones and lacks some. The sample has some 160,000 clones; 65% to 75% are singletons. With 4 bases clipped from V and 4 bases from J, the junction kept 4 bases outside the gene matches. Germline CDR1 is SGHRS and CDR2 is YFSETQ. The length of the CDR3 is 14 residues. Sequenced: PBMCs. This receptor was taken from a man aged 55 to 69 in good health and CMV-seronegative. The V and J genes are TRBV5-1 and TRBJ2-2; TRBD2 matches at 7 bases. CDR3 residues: CASSDRTSTGELFF. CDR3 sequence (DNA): TGCGCCAGCAGCGATAGGACTAGCACCGGGGAGCTGTTTTTT.